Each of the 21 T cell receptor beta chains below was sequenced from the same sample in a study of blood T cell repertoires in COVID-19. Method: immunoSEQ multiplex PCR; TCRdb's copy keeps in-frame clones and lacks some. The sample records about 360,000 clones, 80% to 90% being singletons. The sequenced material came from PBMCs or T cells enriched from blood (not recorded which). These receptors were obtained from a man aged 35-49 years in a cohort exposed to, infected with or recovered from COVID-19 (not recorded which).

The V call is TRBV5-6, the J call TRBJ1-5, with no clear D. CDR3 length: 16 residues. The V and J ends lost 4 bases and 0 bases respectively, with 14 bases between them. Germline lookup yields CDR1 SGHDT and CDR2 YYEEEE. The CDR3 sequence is CASSTRHLYSNQPQHF. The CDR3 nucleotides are TGTGCCAGCAGCACCCGACACCTTTATAGCAATCAGCCCCAGCATTTT.

The DNA of the CDR3 is TGTGCCAGCAGCCAAGAAGACACCGGATTTCCTTTCTACAATGAGCAGTTCTTC. Residues: CASSQEDTGFPFYNEQFF. The chain links TRBV4-2 to TRBJ2-1; D is unclear. V shed 0 bases and J shed 3 bases, with 18 bases lying between them. This CDR3 has 18 residues. The germline V gene has CDR1 LGHNA and CDR2 YNFKEQ.

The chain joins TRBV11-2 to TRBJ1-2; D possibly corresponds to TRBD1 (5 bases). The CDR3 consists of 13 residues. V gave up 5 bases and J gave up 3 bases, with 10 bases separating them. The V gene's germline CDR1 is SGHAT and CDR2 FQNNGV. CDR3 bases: TGTGCCAGCAGCGTCGACAGATACTATGGCTACACCTTC. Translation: CASSVDRYYGYTF. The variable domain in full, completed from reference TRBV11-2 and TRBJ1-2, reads EAGVAQSPRYKIIEKRQSVAFWCNPISGHATLYWYQQILGQGPKLLIQFQNNGVVDDSQLPKDRFSAERLKGVDSTLKIQPAKLEDSAVYLCASSVDRYYGYTFGSGTRLTVV.

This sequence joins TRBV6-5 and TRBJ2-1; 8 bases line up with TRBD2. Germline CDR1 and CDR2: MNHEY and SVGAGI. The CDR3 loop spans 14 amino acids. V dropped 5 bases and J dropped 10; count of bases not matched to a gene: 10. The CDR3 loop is CASSPGLARREQFF. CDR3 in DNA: TGTGCCAGCAGTCCCGGACTAGCCCGTCGAGAGCAGTTCTTC.

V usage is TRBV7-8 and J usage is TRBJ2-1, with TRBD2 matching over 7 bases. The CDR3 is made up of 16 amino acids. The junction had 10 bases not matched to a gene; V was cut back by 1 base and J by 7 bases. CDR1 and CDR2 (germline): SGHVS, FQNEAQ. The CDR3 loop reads CASSLEAGVGGNEQFF. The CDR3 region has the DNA TGTGCCAGCAGCTTAGAGGCGGGAGTGGGTGGAAATGAGCAGTTCTTC.

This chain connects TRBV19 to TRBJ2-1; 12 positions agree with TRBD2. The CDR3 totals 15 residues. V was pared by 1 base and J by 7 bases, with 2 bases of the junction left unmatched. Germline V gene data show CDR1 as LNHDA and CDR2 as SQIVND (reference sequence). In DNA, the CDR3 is TGTGCCAGTAGTATAGCAGGACTAGCGGGAAATGAGCAGTTCTTC. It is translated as CASSIAGLAGNEQFF. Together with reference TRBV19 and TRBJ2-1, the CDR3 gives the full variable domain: DGGITQSPKYLFRKEGQNVTLSCEQNLNHDAMYWYRQDPGQGLRLIYYSQIVNDFQKGDIAEGYSVSREKKESFPLTVTSAQKNPTAFYLCASSIAGLAGNEQFFGPGTRLTVL.

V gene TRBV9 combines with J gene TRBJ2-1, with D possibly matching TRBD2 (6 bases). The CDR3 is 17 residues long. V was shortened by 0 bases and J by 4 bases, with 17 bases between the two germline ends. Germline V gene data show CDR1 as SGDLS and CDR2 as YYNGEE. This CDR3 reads CASSVGGGMVGYNEQFF. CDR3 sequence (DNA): TGTGCCAGCAGCGTAGGGGGCGGGATGGTTGGGTACAATGAGCAGTTCTTC. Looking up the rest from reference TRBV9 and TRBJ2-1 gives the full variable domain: DSGVTQTPKHLITATGQRVTLRCSPRSGDLSVYWYQQSLDQGLQFLIQYYNGEERAKGNILERFSAQQFPDLHSELNLSSLELGDSALYFCASSVGGGMVGYNEQFFGPGTRLTVL.

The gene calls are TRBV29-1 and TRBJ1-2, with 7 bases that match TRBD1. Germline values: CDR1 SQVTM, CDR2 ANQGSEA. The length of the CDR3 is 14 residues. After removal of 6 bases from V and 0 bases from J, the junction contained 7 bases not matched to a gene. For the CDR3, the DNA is TGCAGCGTAGGGGGGACAGAGACTAACTATGGCTACACCTTC. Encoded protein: CSVGGTETNYGYTF.

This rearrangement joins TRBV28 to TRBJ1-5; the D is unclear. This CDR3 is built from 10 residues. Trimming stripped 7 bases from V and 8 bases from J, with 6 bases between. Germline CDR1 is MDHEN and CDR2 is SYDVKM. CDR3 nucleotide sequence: TGTGCCAGCAATAGTGAGCCCCAGCATTTT. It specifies CASNSEPQHF.

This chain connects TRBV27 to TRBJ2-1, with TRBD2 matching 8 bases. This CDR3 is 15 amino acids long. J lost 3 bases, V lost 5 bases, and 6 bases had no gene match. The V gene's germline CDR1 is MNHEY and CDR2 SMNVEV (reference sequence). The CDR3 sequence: CASSRAGENYNEQFF. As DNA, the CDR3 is TGTGCCAGCAGTAGAGCGGGAGAGAACTACAATGAGCAGTTCTTC.

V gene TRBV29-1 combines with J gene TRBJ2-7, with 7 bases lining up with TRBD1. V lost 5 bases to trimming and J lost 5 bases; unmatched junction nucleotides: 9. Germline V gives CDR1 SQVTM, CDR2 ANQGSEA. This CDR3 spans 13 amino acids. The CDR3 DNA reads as TGCAGCGTTCAGTCGGACAGGCTCAACGAGCAGTACTTC. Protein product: CSVQSDRLNEQYF.

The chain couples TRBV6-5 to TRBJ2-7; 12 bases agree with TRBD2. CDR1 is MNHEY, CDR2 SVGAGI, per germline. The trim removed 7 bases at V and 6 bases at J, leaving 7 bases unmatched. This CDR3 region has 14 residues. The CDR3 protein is CASTSGTSGREQYF. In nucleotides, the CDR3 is TGTGCCAGCACATCCGGGACTAGCGGGCGCGAGCAGTACTTC.

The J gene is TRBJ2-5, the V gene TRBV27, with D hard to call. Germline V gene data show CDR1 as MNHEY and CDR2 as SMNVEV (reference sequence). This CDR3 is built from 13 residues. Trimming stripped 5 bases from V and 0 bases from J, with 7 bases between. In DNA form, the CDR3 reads TGTGCCAGCAGTCGACTTTACCAAGAGACCCAGTACTTC. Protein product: CASSRLYQETQYF.

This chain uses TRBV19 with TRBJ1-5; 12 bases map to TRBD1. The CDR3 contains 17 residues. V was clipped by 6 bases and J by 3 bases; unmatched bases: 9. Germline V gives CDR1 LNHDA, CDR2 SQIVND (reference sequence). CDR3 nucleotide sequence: TGTGCCAGTAGACCTCGGGACAGGGGGCCCGTCAATCAGCCCCAGCATTTT. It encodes CASRPRDRGPVNQPQHF.

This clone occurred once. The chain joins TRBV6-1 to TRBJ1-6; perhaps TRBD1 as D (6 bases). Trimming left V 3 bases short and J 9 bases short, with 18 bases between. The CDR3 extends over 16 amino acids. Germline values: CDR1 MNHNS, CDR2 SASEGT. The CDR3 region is CASSDLRWTVASPLHF. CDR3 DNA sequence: TGTGCCAGCAGTGATCTTAGATGGACAGTGGCTTCACCCCTCCACTTT.

CDR3 DNA sequence: TGTGCCAGCAGTCCGGGACAGAACTATAATTCACCCCTCCACTTT. Translation gives CASSPGQNYNSPLHF. V is TRBV2 and J is TRBJ1-6, with 7 bases fitting TRBD1. Germline V gives CDR1 SNHLY, CDR2 FYNNEI. Trimming cost V 5 bases and J 3 bases; bases outside gene matches: 4. This CDR3 spans 15 amino acids.

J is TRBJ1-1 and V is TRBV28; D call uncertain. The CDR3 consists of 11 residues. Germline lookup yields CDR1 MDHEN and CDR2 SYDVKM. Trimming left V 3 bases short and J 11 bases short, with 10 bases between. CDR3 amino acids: CASSLREAAFF. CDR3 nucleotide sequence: TGTGCCAGCAGTTTGAGGGAGGCGGCTTTCTTT.

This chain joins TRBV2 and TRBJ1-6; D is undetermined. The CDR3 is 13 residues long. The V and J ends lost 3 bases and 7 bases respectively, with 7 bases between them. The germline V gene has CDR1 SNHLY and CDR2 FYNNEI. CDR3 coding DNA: TGTGCCAGCAGTGAGACGAGGAATTCACCCCTCCACTTT. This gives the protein CASSETRNSPLHF.

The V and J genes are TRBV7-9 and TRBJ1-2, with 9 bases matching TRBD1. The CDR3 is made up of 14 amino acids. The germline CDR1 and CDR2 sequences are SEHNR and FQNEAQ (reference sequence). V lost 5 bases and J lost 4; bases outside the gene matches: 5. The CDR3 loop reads CASSGDRDGYGYTF. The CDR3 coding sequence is TGTGCCAGCAGCGGGGACAGGGATGGCTATGGCTACACCTTC.

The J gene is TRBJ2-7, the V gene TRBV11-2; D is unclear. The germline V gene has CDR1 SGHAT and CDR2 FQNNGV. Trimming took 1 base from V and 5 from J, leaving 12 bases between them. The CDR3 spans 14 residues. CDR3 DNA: TGTGCCAGCAGCTTAGCATCTTCGGTCCACGAGCAGTACTTC. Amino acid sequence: CASSLASSVHEQYF. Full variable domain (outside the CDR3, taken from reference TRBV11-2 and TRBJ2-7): EAGVAQSPRYKIIEKRQSVAFWCNPISGHATLYWYQQILGQGPKLLIQFQNNGVVDDSQLPKDRFSAERLKGVDSTLKIQPAKLEDSAVYLCASSLASSVHEQYFGPGTRLTVT.

CDR3 DNA: TGTGCCAGCAGTGAAGTAGCGGGAGAAGGAGAGACCCAGTACTTC. It specifies CASSEVAGEGETQYF. V is TRBV6-1 and J is TRBJ2-5, with 9 positions matching TRBD2. The CDR3 has 15 residues. Germline CDR1 MNHNS, CDR2 SASEGT. The trim removed 1 base at V and 4 bases at J, leaving 4 bases unmatched.